This T cell receptor (beta chain) was sequenced during a study of shared clonotypes between healthy human individuals. At deep level, the assay was performed. Measured with immunoSEQ multiplex PCR; TCRdb has only the in-frame clones, and not every one. The sample consists of about 580,000 clones, roughly 98% of them appearing once. CDR3 size: 16 residues. Germline loops: CDR1 SGHAT, CDR2 FQNNGV. Trimming removed 2 bases from V and 0 bases from J, with 13 bases in between. Positively selected for CCR7, the CD45RO-negative cells used as naive CD8 cells excluded terminally differentiated effector memory CD45RA+ cells.

The sequence was collected from a man aged 25 to 45 in good health. The sequencing input was naive CD8+ T cells sorted from blood. V is TRBV11-2 and J is TRBJ1-1; no clear D gene. As DNA, the CDR3 is TGTGCCAGCAGCTTACCCGGCAGCTACATGAACACTGAAGCTTTCTTT. It yields the protein CASSLPGSYMNTEAFF.